The sequence of this T cell receptor beta chain was determined in a study of patients and donors after allogeneic stem cell transplantation. V was cut by 5 bases and J by 5 bases, with 16 bases left in between. The CDR3 sequence is 15 residues long. Looked up from germline, CDR1 is SGHTA and CDR2 is FQGTGA. TCRdb independently ran MiXCR on the RT-PCR reads; one entry per CDR3 protein. The data show around 150,000 distinct CDR3 sequences, with over 25% seen just once and 2.5% to 3.5% held by the top ten. The source of this sequence is a human donor who was either an allogeneic HSCT recipient or a stem cell or donor lymphocyte infusion donor (not recorded which). It is not recorded whose cells these are; they may come from a transplant donor. The chain links TRBV7-3 to TRBJ2-1; D possibly corresponds to TRBD1 (6 bases). Sequencing was carried out using blood, either unsorted or a sorted T cell fraction (not recorded which). The CDR3 DNA follows: TGTGCCAGCAGCCAAGGACAGCCGTCGAACAATGAGCAGTTCTTC. It translates to CASSQGQPSNNEQFF. The full variable domain, in which reference TRBV7-3 and TRBJ2-1 provide the parts outside the CDR3, is GAGVSQTPSNKVTEKGKYVELRCDPISGHTALYWYRQSLGQGPEFLIYFQGTGAADDSGLPNDRFFAVRPEGSVSTLKIQRTERGDSAVYLCASSQGQPSNNEQFFGPGTRLTVL.